The 26 T cell receptor beta chains presented below share a single source sample, sequenced in a study of vaccination and CD4 T cells after COVID-19. Sequencing of DNA taken from cultured CD4+ T cells relied on the Oncomine TCR Beta short-read assay. TCRdb used MiXCR to reprocess the PCR reads, holding one entry per CDR3 protein. The sample comprises 10,000 to 15,000 distinct CDR3 sequences, about 74% of which are singletons, and around 31% rests with the top ten. Their target antigens are unknown. As to treatment: approximately 9-day PBMC culture with coronavirus spike peptide pools or control peptides (ViraFEST assay). The sample taken for sequencing was CD4+ T cells from blood, cultured in vitro. These receptors all come from a human donor who had recovered from COVID-19.

The rearrangement links TRBV7-3 to TRBJ1-5, with 7 nucleotides matching TRBD1. CDR1 SGHTA and CDR2 FQGTGA come from the germline V gene. The V and J ends lost 4 bases and 3 bases, in that order; junction bases with no gene match: 21. The CDR3 loop spans 20 amino acids. Here the CDR3 reads CASSWEGQSIGPPPNQPQHF. CDR3 in DNA: TGTGCCAGCAGCTGGGAGGGACAGTCGATCGGACCTCCCCCCAATCAGCCCCAGCATTTT.

This clonotype counts as medium-sized (0.01 to 0.1%). The chain is built from TRBV19 and TRBJ1-1; D may be TRBD1 (5 bases). The CDR3 is 15 amino acids. Trimming cost V 4 bases and J 3 bases, with 15 bases left between them. The germline V gene encodes CDR1 LNHDA and CDR2 SQIVND (reference sequence). CDR3 in DNA: TGTGCCAGTAGTACCGCCGGGACGTACTACACTGAAGCTTTCTTT. Its protein is CASSTAGTYYTEAFF.

In this sample, this clonotype turned up a few times. The chain couples TRBV7-2 to TRBJ1-2; TRBD1 aligns across 9 bases. V gave up 4 bases and J gave up 8 bases; unmatched junction bases: 14. Germline loops: CDR1 SGHTA, CDR2 FQGNSA. The CDR3 contains 16 residues. In DNA, the CDR3 is TGTGCCAGCAGCTCCCAAGGAATCGACAGGGGGGGAGGCTACACCTTC. Protein sequence: CASSSQGIDRGGGYTF.

The rearrangement links TRBV20-1 to TRBJ1-6; TRBD1 might be the D (5 bases). Trimming removed 1 base from V and 5 bases from J, with 18 bases in between. Germline V CDR1 and CDR2: DFQATT, SNEGSKA (reference sequence). The CDR3 spans 17 residues. The CDR3 region is CSARAFSEGRDNSPLHF. CDR3 nucleotides: TGCAGTGCTAGAGCATTCAGTGAGGGACGAGATAATTCACCCCTCCACTTT.

The chain is built from TRBV7-9 and TRBJ2-2; D unresolved. Trimming removed 4 bases from V and 3 bases from J, with 9 bases in between. The CDR3 extends over 14 amino acids. Germline CDR1 and CDR2: SEHNR and FQNEAQ (reference sequence). CDR3 DNA: TGTGCCAGCAGCTATACAGCTTACACCGGGGAGCTGTTTTTT. This encodes CASSYTAYTGELFF.

In DNA form, the CDR3 reads TGTGCCAGCAGTTACCCGCCGGGACAGAGAGGCACTGAAGCTTTCTTT. Residues: CASSYPPGQRGTEAFF. The rearrangement uses TRBV6-5 and TRBJ1-1; 7 bases are a match to TRBD1. This CDR3 has 16 amino acids. The V gene's germline CDR1 is MNHEY and CDR2 SVGAGI. With 2 bases clipped from V and 4 bases from J, the junction kept 10 bases outside the gene matches.

The rearrangement joins TRBV7-6 to TRBJ1-1, with 12 bases that match TRBD1. J lost 4 bases, V lost 2 bases, and 14 bases had no gene match. The CDR3 sequence is 19 residues long. Germline-derived CDR1 and CDR2 are SGHVS and FNYEAQ. CDR3: CASSLSTGTGGLRGTEAFF. The CDR3 coding sequence is TGTGCCAGCAGCTTATCCACCGGGACAGGGGGCTTGCGGGGCACTGAAGCTTTCTTT. Together with reference TRBV7-6 and TRBJ1-1, the CDR3 gives the full variable domain: GAGVSQSPRYKVTKRGQDVALRCDPISGHVSLYWYRQALGQGPEFLTYFNYEAQQDKSGLPNDRFSAERPEGSISTLTIQRTEQRDSAMYRCASSLSTGTGGLRGTEAFFGQGTRLTVV.

The rearrangement joins TRBV6-1 to TRBJ2-2, with unresolved D. The CDR3 length is 12 residues. Looked up from germline, CDR1 is MNHNS and CDR2 is SASEGT. V dropped 5 bases and J dropped 8 bases, with 9 bases sitting between them. This chain's CDR3 is CASSLGFGELFF. The CDR3 DNA is TGTGCCAGCAGTCTCGGGTTTGGGGAGCTGTTTTTT.

The rearrangement links TRBV9 to TRBJ2-4; D call uncertain. This CDR3 contains 15 residues. The V end was cut by 3 bases, the J end by 4 bases, with 14 bases between. The germline V gene encodes CDR1 SGDLS and CDR2 YYNGEE. CDR3 amino acids: CASSGGYSFKNIQYF. CDR3 DNA sequence: TGTGCCAGCAGCGGCGGTTACTCCTTTAAAAACATTCAGTACTTC.

This sequence joins TRBV7-2 and TRBJ2-2; no reliable D call. CDR3 length: 14 amino acids. Germline CDR1 reads SGHTA; CDR2 reads FQGNSA. Between the trimmed V and J ends, which lost 8 bases and 1 base, there was a span of 11 bases. The CDR3 sequence: CASSLTRNTGELFF. The CDR3 region has the DNA TGTGCCAGCTCGCTTACACGGAACACCGGGGAGCTGTTTTTT.

The chain combines TRBV27 with TRBJ1-4; possibly TRBD1 for D (5 bases). Germline loops: CDR1 MNHEY, CDR2 SMNVEV (reference sequence). The CDR3 extends over 13 amino acids. Trimming removed 6 bases at V and 8 bases at J, with 13 bases between. CDR3 DNA: TGTGCCAGCAGGGGGGTTAATGGGGAAAAACTGTTTTTT. Translated: CASRGVNGEKLFF.

CDR3 DNA: TGCGCCAGCAGCTTGAGGGACTTCGGGTCACCCCTCCACTTT. It codes for CASSLRDFGSPLHF. The chain is built from TRBV5-1 and TRBJ1-6; a possible D gene is TRBD1 (5 bases). The CDR3 has 14 residues. Trimming took 1 base from V and 10 from J, leaving 12 bases between them. Germline assignment: CDR1 SGHRS and CDR2 YFSETQ.

The chain employs TRBV29-1 and TRBJ1-1, with a possible D match to TRBD1 (6 bases). This CDR3 comprises 14 residues. V was cut by 5 bases and J by 4 bases, with 17 bases left in between. Germline loops: CDR1 SQVTM, CDR2 ANQGSEA. DNA for the CDR3: TGCAGCGTTTCAGCCCAGGGGTGGGGCACTGAAGCTTTCTTT. Amino acids: CSVSAQGWGTEAFF.

J is TRBJ1-5 and V is TRBV6-1; D unclear. In germline, CDR1 is MNHNS, CDR2 SASEGT. The CDR3 contains 12 residues. Trimming pared 6 bases from V and 9 bases from J, leaving 12 bases between. DNA for the CDR3: TGTGCCAGCAGCAACACAAGGATGCCCCAGCATTTT. As protein: CASSNTRMPQHF.

This clonotype was recorded a few times. This chain links TRBV20-1 with TRBJ1-5, with D maybe TRBD1 (5 bases). The CDR3 consists of 15 residues. CDR1 DFQATT and CDR2 SNEGSKA come from the germline V gene (reference sequence). Trimming took off 0 bases at V and 5 bases at J, with 14 bases between the two ends. The chain's CDR3 is CSAREGGVWYQPQHF. The DNA for the CDR3 is TGCAGTGCTAGAGAGGGGGGGGTTTGGTATCAGCCCCAGCATTTT.

This clonotype was recorded a few times. The chain links TRBV12-3 or TRBV12-4 to TRBJ1-5; unclear D gene. Trimming removed 2 bases at V and 0 bases at J, with 11 bases between. The CDR3 has 16 amino acids. The CDR3 loop is CASSLSQAYSNQPQHF. The CDR3 DNA sequence: TGTGCCAGCAGTTTAAGTCAGGCCTATAGCAATCAGCCCCAGCATTTT.

This clonotype has only one observation. The V and J genes are TRBV20-1 and TRBJ1-5, with D tentatively TRBD1 (6 bases). The CDR3 sequence is 14 residues long. V lost 6 bases and J lost 4, with 16 bases in between. The germline gives CDR1 DFQATT, CDR2 SNEGSKA (reference sequence). As DNA, the CDR3 is TGCAGTGCCGCACCCGGGACAAATAATCAGCCCCAGCATTTT. Its translation is CSAAPGTNNQPQHF.

This clonotype was detected only once. J is TRBJ2-5 and V is TRBV19; 8 positions agree with TRBD2. Germline CDR1 LNHDA, CDR2 SQIVND (reference sequence). V lost 4 bases and J lost 1; bases outside the gene matches: 8. There are 16 residues in the CDR3. In nucleotides, the CDR3 is TGTGCCAGTAGTACCAAACTAGCGGTACTCCAAGAGACCCAGTACTTC. It is translated as CASSTKLAVLQETQYF.

V gene TRBV20-1 combines with J gene TRBJ2-2; 9 bases are shared with TRBD2. Germline CDR1 and CDR2: DFQATT and SNEGSKA (reference sequence). The CDR3 extends over 17 amino acids. The V and J ends lost 6 bases and 2 bases, in that order; junction bases with no gene match: 13. The CDR3 sequence: CSADIAGVPDNTGELFF. The CDR3 coding sequence is TGCAGTGCCGATATAGCGGGAGTACCCGATAACACCGGGGAGCTGTTTTTT.

V gene TRBV6-2 or TRBV6-3 combines with J gene TRBJ1-5; D perhaps matches TRBD1 (5 bases). The CDR3 totals 13 residues. V dropped 6 bases and J dropped 7 bases, with 13 bases sitting between them. Per germline, CDR1 MNHEY and CDR2 SVGEGT. The CDR3 DNA follows: TGTGCCAGCAGCCCTTCGACAGTCCAGCCCCAGCATTTT. Translation: CASSPSTVQPQHF.

This clonotype was found a few times. The CDR3 nucleotides are TGTGCCAGCAGTCTTGGGACAGGGAACTTACCCCTCCACTTT. Protein product: CASSLGTGNLPLHF. The chain links TRBV27 to TRBJ1-6, with 9 bases lining up with TRBD1. This CDR3 is 14 amino acids long. Trimming took 5 bases from V and 12 from J; bases not matched to a gene: 8. Germline V lookup: CDR1 MNHEY, CDR2 SMNVEV (reference sequence).

The rearrangement uses TRBV7-2 and TRBJ1-3; D is uncertain. V was cut by 7 bases and J by 4 bases, with 14 bases left in between. Looked up from germline, CDR1 is SGHTA and CDR2 is FQGNSA. This CDR3 spans 14 amino acids. The chain's CDR3 is CASTTLLRGNTIYF. CDR3 nucleotides: TGTGCCAGCACCACCTTGCTGAGGGGAAACACCATATATTTT.

CDR3: CASSYYSRGMNTEAFF. The CDR3 DNA reads TGTGCCAGCAGTTACTATTCGAGGGGGATGAACACTGAAGCTTTCTTT. The V and J genes are TRBV6-5 and TRBJ1-1, with D possibly TRBD1 on 6 matching bases. V dropped 1 base and J dropped 0 bases, with 12 bases sitting between them. There are 16 residues in the CDR3. CDR1 MNHEY and CDR2 SVGAGI come from the germline V gene.

The chain carries TRBV7-9 and TRBJ2-7; 8 bases are a match to TRBD1. Per the germline V gene, CDR1 is SEHNR and CDR2 is FQNEAQ (reference sequence). This CDR3 region has 12 residues. The CDR3 spells CAGGRGRYEQYF. In DNA, the CDR3 is TGTGCGGGGGGCAGGGGGCGATACGAGCAGTACTTC.

This sequence joins TRBV5-1 and TRBJ1-1; D unclear. There are 15 residues in the CDR3. Germline loops: CDR1 SGHRS, CDR2 YFSETQ. The germline V and J ends were trimmed by 4 bases and 10 bases, with 23 bases remaining between them. CDR3 residues: CASSDPGRNLLGAFF. The CDR3 DNA reads as TGCGCCAGCAGCGACCCCGGCAGGAACCTTTTGGGAGCTTTCTTT.

The gene calls are TRBV12-3 or TRBV12-4 and TRBJ1-6; 7 nucleotides align to TRBD1. The CDR3 has 15 amino acids. V was pared by 8 bases and J by 9 bases, with 13 bases of the junction left unmatched. CDR3 residues: CASLKGGTEGSPLHF. CDR3 nucleotides: TGTGCCAGCCTAAAGGGGGGGACAGAGGGTTCACCCCTCCACTTT.